The 24 T cell receptor beta chains presented below share a single source sample, sequenced in a study of shared clonotypes between healthy human individuals. The table came from immunoSEQ multiplex PCR; TCRdb's copy has only in-frame clones and leaves some out. The sample yields about 180,000 clones, about 93% seen once. The sample comprised naive CD4+ T cells sorted from blood. As for subset: CD45RA+ positively selected. All receptors come from a woman aged 25 to 39 in good health.

The chain links TRBV7-9 to TRBJ2-2; D possibly corresponds to TRBD2 (5 bases). This CDR3 has 15 residues. V was pared by 7 bases and J by 1 base, with 13 bases between. Germline V gene sequence: CDR1 SEHNR, CDR2 FQNEAQ (reference sequence). The CDR3 loop reads CASTTTGKNTGELFF. In DNA form, the CDR3 reads TGTGCCAGCACAACTACCGGGAAGAACACCGGGGAGCTGTTTTTT.

The sample holds one count of this clone. The chain has TRBV25-1 and TRBJ1-1; D may be TRBD1 (5 bases). Germline CDR1 MGHDK, CDR2 SYGVNS. The CDR3 consists of 15 residues. Trimming cost V 0 bases and J 4 bases, with 12 bases left between them. The CDR3 region has the DNA TGTGCCAGCAGTGAATACGGGGCGCGGGGCACTGAAGCTTTCTTT. Its translation is CASSEYGARGTEAFF.

CDR3 in DNA: TGTGCCAGCAGTGAATCCCTAGCGCTCTCCTACAATGAGCAGTTCTTC. This translates into CASSESLALSYNEQFF. This rearrangement joins TRBV25-1 to TRBJ2-1, with TRBD2 as a possible D gene (6 bases). Germline V CDR1 and CDR2: MGHDK, SYGVNS. V was cut by 1 base and J by 0 bases, with 10 bases left in between. The CDR3 sequence is 16 residues long.

The chain combines TRBV10-3 with TRBJ2-1; 7 bases map to TRBD2. The CDR3 length is 15 residues. V gave up 5 bases and J gave up 7 bases; unmatched junction bases: 11. From germline, CDR1 is ENHRY and CDR2 SYGVKD. The CDR3 DNA reads as TGTGCCATCAGTTACCCGGGACTAATAAATAATGAGCAGTTCTTC. Amino acids: CAISYPGLINNEQFF.

The gene calls are TRBV6-1 and TRBJ1-2, with TRBD1 matching over 9 bases. After removal of 3 bases from V and 8 bases from J, the junction contained 19 bases not matched to a gene. Germline V gene lookup returns CDR1 MNHNS and CDR2 SASEGT. The CDR3 spans 18 residues. CDR3 loop: CASSEAQWTGAPRGGYTF. The CDR3 coding sequence is TGTGCCAGCAGTGAGGCTCAGTGGACAGGGGCGCCTCGTGGGGGCTACACCTTC.

As DNA, the CDR3 is TGTGCCAGCAGTGAGGCGGGCCGAGGTTTCGAGCAGTACTTC. Translating it yields CASSEAGRGFEQYF. The chain links TRBV6-1 to TRBJ2-7; D possibly corresponds to TRBD2 (5 bases). Germline V gene sequence: CDR1 MNHNS, CDR2 SASEGT. Trimming removed 3 bases at V and 6 bases at J, with 15 bases between. The CDR3 has 14 amino acids.

The chain joins TRBV21-1 to TRBJ2-3; the table gives TRBD1 as D, unverified against the DNA. TRBV21-1 is reported as a pseudogene. This CDR3 region has 14 residues. Here the CDR3 reads CASIPGGFTDTQYF. In DNA form, the CDR3 reads TGTGCCAGCATCCCAGGGGGGTTCACAGATACGCAGTATTTT.

This sequence joins TRBV9 and TRBJ2-3; the D gene is possibly TRBD1 (6 bases). The CDR3 runs 16 residues. The germline CDR1 and CDR2 sequences are SGDLS and YYNGEE. V dropped 5 bases and J dropped 0 bases, with 16 bases sitting between them. The CDR3 here is CASSVGARPSTDTQYF. CDR3 nucleotide sequence: TGTGCCAGCAGTGTGGGGGCTAGGCCTAGCACAGATACGCAGTATTTT.

The chain couples TRBV28 to TRBJ1-6; possible D gene TRBD1, 5 bases. The V gene's germline CDR1 is MDHEN and CDR2 SYDVKM. V was shortened by 4 bases and J by 7 bases, with 14 bases between the two germline ends. This CDR3 contains 15 residues. CDR3 sequence reads: CASSWRGTSNSPLHF. CDR3 nucleotides: TGTGCCAGCAGTTGGCGGGGGACCTCGAATTCACCCCTCCACTTT. Full variable domain (outside the CDR3, taken from reference TRBV28 and TRBJ1-6): DVKVTQSSRYLVKRTGEKVFLECVQDMDHENMFWYRQDPGLGLRLIYFSYDVKMKEKGDIPEGYSVSREKKERFSLILESASTNQTSMYLCASSWRGTSNSPLHFGNGTRLTVT.

The chain has TRBV18 and TRBJ1-3; D gene ambiguous. From germline, CDR1 is KGHSH and CDR2 LQKENI. The CDR3 is 16 residues long. The V gene lost 1 base and the J gene lost 4 bases, with 14 bases spanning the gap. The DNA of the CDR3 is TGTGCCAGCTCACCACAGGACCCGAAGGCCGGAAACACCATATATTTT. It is translated as CASSPQDPKAGNTIYF.

The chain has TRBV7-9 and TRBJ1-2, with D perhaps matching TRBD1 (5 bases). The CDR3 length is 14 residues. Deletions cut 0 bases from V and 3 bases from J, with 8 bases between. Germline loops: CDR1 SEHNR, CDR2 FQNEAQ (reference sequence). The CDR3 loop reads CASSLAGGDYGYTF. Written as DNA, the CDR3 is TGTGCCAGCAGCTTAGCTGGGGGGGACTATGGCTACACCTTC.

The chain recombines TRBV13 with TRBJ2-7, with D maybe TRBD1 (5 bases). Germline CDR1 and CDR2: PRHDT and FYEKMQ (reference sequence). V lost 3 bases and J 1 base, leaving 16 bases between the germline ends. The length of the CDR3 is 16 residues. The CDR3 sequence is CASSFSLQGASYEQYF. The DNA for the CDR3 is TGTGCCAGCAGCTTTTCCCTCCAAGGGGCGTCCTACGAGCAGTACTTC.

CDR3 coding DNA: TGTGCCAGCAGCTTGGGACAGGTTAATTCACCCCTCCACTTT. This encodes CASSLGQVNSPLHF. The chain is built from TRBV7-2 and TRBJ1-6, with 8 bases matching TRBD1. The CDR3 length is 14 residues. With V trimmed by 3 bases and J by 6 bases, 1 base remained unmatched. Germline assignment: CDR1 SGHTA and CDR2 FQGNSA.

This rearrangement joins TRBV28 to TRBJ1-2, with a tentative D call TRBD1 (5 bases). The CDR3 runs to 13 residues. Germline V gene lookup returns CDR1 MDHEN and CDR2 SYDVKM. V lost 6 bases to trimming and J lost 7 bases, with 15 bases between them. CDR3 DNA: TGTGCCAGCAGCCGTGGACATCTAAGTGGCTACACCTTC. It translates to CASSRGHLSGYTF.

This clone came up a few times. The chain uses TRBV5-4 and TRBJ2-7; 10 nucleotides line up with TRBD2. The CDR3 runs 15 residues. From germline, CDR1 is SGHNT and CDR2 YYREEE (reference sequence). V lost 0 bases to trimming and J lost 6 bases; unmatched junction nucleotides: 6. The CDR3 DNA is TGTGCCAGCAGCTTGGATTCTAGCGGGAGTCGCGAGCAGTACTTC. Translating gives CASSLDSSGSREQYF.

The rearrangement links TRBV28 to TRBJ1-2, with D possibly TRBD1 on 6 matching bases. The length of the CDR3 is 13 residues. CDR1 and CDR2 (germline): MDHEN, SYDVKM. V lost 5 bases, J lost 5 bases, and 12 bases lay in between. The chain's CDR3 is CASSVEGGYGYTF. The CDR3, as DNA: TGTGCCAGCAGTGTGGAGGGGGGATATGGCTACACCTTC.

This rearrangement joins TRBV30 to TRBJ2-5; the match to TRBD2 covers 7 bases. Gene TRBJ2-7 matches the end of the DNA better, so the J call may be wrong. Germline V lookup: CDR1 GTSNPN, CDR2 SVGIG (reference sequence). The CDR3 consists of 16 residues. In nucleotides, the CDR3 is TGTGCCTGGAGTGTAACTGGACTAGGTCCCTCCTACGAGCAGTACTTC. This translates into CAWSVTGLGPSYEQYF.

This chain uses TRBV18 with TRBJ1-4; no clear D. This CDR3 has 17 residues. The V gene lost 5 bases and the J gene lost 2 bases, with 18 bases spanning the gap. CDR1 is KGHSH, CDR2 LQKENI, per germline. CDR3 residues: CASSYSGTRRTNEKLFF. CDR3 coding DNA: TGTGCCAGCTCATACTCGGGAACCAGGAGGACTAATGAAAAACTGTTTTTT.

The chain links TRBV5-1 to TRBJ2-1; D unresolved. Germline V gene data show CDR1 as SGHRS and CDR2 as YFSETQ. V was clipped by 4 bases and J by 9 bases, with 17 bases between them. The CDR3 runs 14 residues. CDR3 nucleotide sequence: TGCGCCAGCAGCCTCGGTACGGGCCGGGTTGAGCAGTTCTTC. This encodes CASSLGTGRVEQFF.

The gene calls are TRBV13 and TRBJ1-1; 7 bases fit TRBD1. The CDR3 spans 13 residues. The germline V gene has CDR1 PRHDT and CDR2 FYEKMQ (reference sequence). V was clipped by 5 bases and J by 8 bases; unmatched bases: 8. The DNA of the CDR3 is TGTGCCAGCAGCCCTCCAGGGGGTAGAGAAGCTTTCTTT. It codes for CASSPPGGREAFF.

This chain uses TRBV10-1 with TRBJ2-2; unclear D gene. CDR1 and CDR2 (germline): WNHNN, SYGVQD (reference sequence). Trimming removed 1 base at V and 6 bases at J, with 3 bases between. The CDR3 runs 12 residues. The CDR3, as DNA: TGCGCCAGCAGTGAGTTGCCCGGGGAGCTGTTTTTT. It codes for CASSELPGELFF.

This CDR3 reads CASSTIVGVLAKNIQYF. Written as DNA, the CDR3 is TGTGCCAGTAGTACCATCGTCGGGGTACTAGCCAAAAACATTCAGTACTTC. The rearrangement uses TRBV19 and TRBJ2-4; tentative D call: TRBD2 (5 bases). Between the trimmed V and J ends, which lost 4 bases and 0 bases, there was a span of 16 bases. The CDR3 contains 17 residues. CDR1 and CDR2 from the germline V gene are LNHDA and SQIVND (reference sequence).

The genes are TRBV11-2 and TRBJ2-7, with D possibly TRBD1 on 5 matching bases. CDR3 length: 14 amino acids. Germline V gene lookup returns CDR1 SGHAT and CDR2 FQNNGV. Trimming shortened V by 5 bases and J by 2 bases, and 13 bases separated the two germline ends. The CDR3 spells CASSTYSGPYEQYF. DNA for the CDR3: TGTGCCAGCAGCACCTACTCAGGGCCCTACGAGCAGTACTTC. The entire variable domain, with the rest obtained from reference TRBV11-2 and TRBJ2-7, is as follows: EAGVAQSPRYKIIEKRQSVAFWCNPISGHATLYWYQQILGQGPKLLIQFQNNGVVDDSQLPKDRFSAERLKGVDSTLKIQPAKLEDSAVYLCASSTYSGPYEQYFGPGTRLTVT.

The V call is TRBV2, the J call TRBJ2-6; D is unresolved. The CDR3 is 15 amino acids. Germline V gene data show CDR1 as SNHLY and CDR2 as FYNNEI. V lost 1 base to trimming and J lost 0 bases, with 4 bases between them. The chain's CDR3 is CASSEEVSGANVLTF. The CDR3 DNA reads as TGTGCCAGCAGTGAAGAAGTCTCTGGGGCCAACGTCCTGACTTTC.